This T cell receptor (beta chain) was observed in a study of PD-L1 blockade in urothelial cancer. The CDR3 has 15 amino acids. Germline V lookup: CDR1 SGHTS, CDR2 YDEGEE. About this clone itself: One junction end does not reproduce the germline sequence, and a read error may be involved.

As to time point: pretreatment peripheral blood. Assay: immunoSEQ multiplex PCR; the TCRdb copy retains only in-frame clones and omits some. The sample yields some 71,000 clones, approximately 84% seen once. The gene calls are TRBV5-8 and TRBJ2-7; 9 bases line up with TRBD1. The sequences come from PBMCs, collected around atezolizumab (anti-PD-L1) treatment. This clonotype was obtained from a man between 60 and 70 years old with urothelial cancer. DNA of the CDR3: TGTGCCAGCAGTTTGGGGGGACAGGGTAACTACGAGCAGTACTTC. Translation gives CASSLGGQGNYEQYF.